Here is one T cell receptor beta chain with its context. Its antigen has not been determined. Within one base of it there is no much larger clone, and no base qualities were kept. These data belong to a study of T cell repertoires in aging, cancer and after chemotherapy (dated by TCRdb to the late 2010s). At the level of the whole study: Donors spanned six age groups from 30 or younger to 70 or older, with at least three individuals per group. The study profiled peripheral blood TCR beta repertoires from healthy donors and cancer patients to examine immunoaging and T cell reconstitution after chemotherapy. In total, the full dataset held about 8.8 million TCR reads. A cohort of about 220 cancer patients (94 with hematological and 110 to 140 with solid cancers) was assembled, and under 100 healthy donors were included as a reference group. In the hematological group, the paired samples taken before and after chemotherapy came from chronic lymphocytic leukemia patients who were treated with regimens based on fludarabine or bendamustine.

Genomic DNA extracted from peripheral blood, rather than sorted cells or RNA, was used as the source for amplification of TCR beta rearrangements. The CDR3, cysteine through phenylalanine, is 17 amino acids long. The CDR3 DNA has 51 bases and is translated from base 1. V lost 3 bases and J lost 0 bases; the stretch between them is 15 bases long. The germline V gene (reference sequence) yields GTSNPN for CDR1 and SVGIG for CDR2. Multiplex touch-down PCR with a mixed TRB-A/B primer pool was used to amplify rearranged TRB sequences covering the V, D and J segments. Illumina adapters and sample indices were added to the amplicons in two consecutive PCR reactions performed with Phusion HS II polymerase. The amplicons were purified from gel with the NucleoSpin Gel and PCR Clean-up kit and then assessed with Qubit and an Agilent 2100 Bioanalyzer. Sequencing of the libraries was done on an Illumina MiSeq with paired-end, single-indexed 600-cycle runs. The authors' analysis ran thus. MiXCR versions 2.12 and 3.0.5 were used to process TRB sequences. A clone was defined as each unique CDR3 nucleotide sequence, and only productive sequences supported by at least two reads were kept. The repertoire metrics were Shannon diversity, evenness, clonality (defined as one minus evenness), and alpha-parameterized diversity profiles covering alpha 0 to 5. Generation probabilities of clones in paired pre- and post-chemotherapy samples were computed with the IGoR algorithm. TCRdb redid the processing of the public reads, applying fastp at Q25 and MiXCR, and retained in-frame beta chains. Merged by CDR3 protein, the rows form single entries marked with the most common genes and DNA. The V and J calls were determined by TCRdb, not by the authors. Within this sample are just under 5,500 distinct CDR3 sequences, with 35% to 45% of them counted one time only. The leading ten clones occupy roughly 7.3% of the sample.

The investigation overall reported the following: In both cancer cohorts, median generation probability rose over the chemotherapy interval, which suggests that the repertoire was reconstituted through rebound thymic output. Significantly lower blood TCR diversity and higher clonality were observed in untreated patients with hematological or solid cancers than in age-matched healthy donors. In healthy donors, the decline in TCR diversity with age was mainly due to loss of richness, whereas in cancer patients loss of evenness also played a role. According to the authors, the repertoire data do not allow conclusions to be drawn about immunological memory after chemotherapy. Lymphoid organ infiltration was present in hematological cancer patients, and this infiltration may itself impair thymic emigration or peripheral T cell expansion.

The sample consisted of blood. The chain is made from TRBV30 and TRBJ1-6, with the D segment identity uncertain. This clonotype originated in a human donor with a blood cancer. The CDR3: CAWSRPDASSYNSPLHF. In nucleotides, the sequence is TGTGCCTGGAGCCGACCCGACGCGAGCTCCTATAATTCACCCCTCCACTTT.